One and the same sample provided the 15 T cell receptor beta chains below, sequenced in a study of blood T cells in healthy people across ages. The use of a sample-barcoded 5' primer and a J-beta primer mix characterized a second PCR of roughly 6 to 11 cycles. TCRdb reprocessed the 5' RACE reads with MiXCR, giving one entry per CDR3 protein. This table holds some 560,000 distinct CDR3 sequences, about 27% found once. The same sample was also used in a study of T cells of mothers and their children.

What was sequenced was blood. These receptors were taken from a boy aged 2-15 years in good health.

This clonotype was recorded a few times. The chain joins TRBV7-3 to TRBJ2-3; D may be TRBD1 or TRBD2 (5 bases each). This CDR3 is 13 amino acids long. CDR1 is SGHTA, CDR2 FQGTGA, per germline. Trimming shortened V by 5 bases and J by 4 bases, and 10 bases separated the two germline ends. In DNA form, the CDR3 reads TGTGCCAGCAGCGTCCAGGGAGCAGATACGCAGTATTTT. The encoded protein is CASSVQGADTQYF.

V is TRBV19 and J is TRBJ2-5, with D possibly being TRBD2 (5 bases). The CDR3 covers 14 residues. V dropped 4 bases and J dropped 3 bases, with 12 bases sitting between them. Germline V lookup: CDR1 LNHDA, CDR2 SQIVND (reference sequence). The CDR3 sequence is CASSKPGSKETQYF. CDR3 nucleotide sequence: TGTGCCAGTAGTAAACCGGGATCTAAAGAGACCCAGTACTTC.

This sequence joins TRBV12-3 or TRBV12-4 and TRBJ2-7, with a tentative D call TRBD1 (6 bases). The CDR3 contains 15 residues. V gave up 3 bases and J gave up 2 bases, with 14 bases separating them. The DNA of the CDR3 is TGTGCCAGCAGTTTCCCACGGACAGTTCCCTACGAGCAGTACTTC. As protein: CASSFPRTVPYEQYF.

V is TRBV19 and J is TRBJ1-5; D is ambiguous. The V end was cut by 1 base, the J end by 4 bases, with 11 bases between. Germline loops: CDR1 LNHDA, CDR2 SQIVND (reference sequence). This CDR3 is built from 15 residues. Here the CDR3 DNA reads TGTGCCAGTAGTATAGCGCGGCAGAGTAATCAGCCCCAGCATTTT. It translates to CASSIARQSNQPQHF.

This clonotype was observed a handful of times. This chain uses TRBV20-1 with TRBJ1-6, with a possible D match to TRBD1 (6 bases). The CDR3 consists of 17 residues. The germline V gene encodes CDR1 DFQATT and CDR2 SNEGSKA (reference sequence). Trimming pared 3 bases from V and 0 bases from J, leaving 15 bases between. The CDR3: CSASPGHTISYNSPLHF. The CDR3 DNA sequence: TGCAGTGCTAGTCCGGGACATACTATCTCCTATAATTCACCCCTCCACTTT.

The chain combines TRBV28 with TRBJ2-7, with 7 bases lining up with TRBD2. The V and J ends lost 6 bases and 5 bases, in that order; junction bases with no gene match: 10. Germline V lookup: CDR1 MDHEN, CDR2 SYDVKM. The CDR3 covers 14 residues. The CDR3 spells CASSLGGSGNEQYF. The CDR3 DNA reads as TGTGCCAGCAGCTTGGGAGGGTCCGGCAACGAGCAGTACTTC. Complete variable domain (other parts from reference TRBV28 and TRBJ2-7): DVKVTQSSRYLVKRTGEKVFLECVQDMDHENMFWYRQDPGLGLRLIYFSYDVKMKEKGDIPEGYSVSREKKERFSLILESASTNQTSMYLCASSLGGSGNEQYFGPGTRLTVT.

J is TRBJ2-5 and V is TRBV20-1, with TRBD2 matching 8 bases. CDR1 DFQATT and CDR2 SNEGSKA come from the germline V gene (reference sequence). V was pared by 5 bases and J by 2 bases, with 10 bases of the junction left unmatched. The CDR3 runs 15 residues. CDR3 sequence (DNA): TGCAGTGCTCCACCGACTAGCGCGGGACAAGAGACCCAGTACTTC. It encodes CSAPPTSAGQETQYF.

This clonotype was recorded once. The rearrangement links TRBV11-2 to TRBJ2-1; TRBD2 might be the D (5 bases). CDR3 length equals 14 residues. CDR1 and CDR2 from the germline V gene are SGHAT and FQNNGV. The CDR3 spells CATVGSLSYNEQFF. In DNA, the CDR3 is TGTGCGACGGTAGGGAGCCTCTCCTACAATGAGCAGTTCTTC.

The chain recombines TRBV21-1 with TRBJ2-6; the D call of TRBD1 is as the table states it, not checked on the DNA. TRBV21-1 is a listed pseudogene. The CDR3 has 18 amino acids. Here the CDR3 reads CASSKAATGRPGANVLTF. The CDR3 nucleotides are TGTGCCAGCAGCAAAGCTGCGACAGGGAGACCTGGGGCCAACGTCCTGACTTTC.

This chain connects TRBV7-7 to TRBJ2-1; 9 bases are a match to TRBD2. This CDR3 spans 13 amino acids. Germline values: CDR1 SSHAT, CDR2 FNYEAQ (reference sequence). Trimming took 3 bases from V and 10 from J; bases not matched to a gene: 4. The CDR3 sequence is CASSLGGTSEQFF. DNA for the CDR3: TGTGCCAGCAGCTTGGGGGGGACTAGCGAGCAGTTCTTC.

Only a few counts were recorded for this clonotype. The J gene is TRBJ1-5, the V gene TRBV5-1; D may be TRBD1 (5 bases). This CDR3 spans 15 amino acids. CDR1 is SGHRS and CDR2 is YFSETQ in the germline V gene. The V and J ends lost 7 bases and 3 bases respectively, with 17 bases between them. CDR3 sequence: CASSLTGQVNQPQHF. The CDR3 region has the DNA TGCGCCAGCTCCCTAACGGGGCAGGTCAATCAGCCCCAGCATTTT. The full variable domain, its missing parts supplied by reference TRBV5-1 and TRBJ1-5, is KAGVTQTPRYLIKTRGQQVTLSCSPISGHRSVSWYQQTPGQGLQFLFEYFSETQRNKGNFPGRFSGRQFSNSRSEMNVSTLELGDSALYLCASSLTGQVNQPQHFGDGTRLSIL.

The CDR3 region has the DNA TGTGCCAGCAGTGTCTTATGGTCTAGCGCAGATACGCAGTATTTT. It encodes CASSVLWSSADTQYF. This sequence joins TRBV6-1 and TRBJ2-3; possibly TRBD2 for D (6 bases). This CDR3 comprises 15 residues. Germline V gene lookup returns CDR1 MNHNS and CDR2 SASEGT. The V and J ends lost 4 bases and 4 bases respectively, with 15 bases between them.

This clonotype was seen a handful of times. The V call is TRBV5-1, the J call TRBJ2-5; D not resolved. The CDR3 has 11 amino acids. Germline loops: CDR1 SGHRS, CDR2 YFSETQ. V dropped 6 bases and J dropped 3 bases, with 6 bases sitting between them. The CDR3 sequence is CASTYEETQYF. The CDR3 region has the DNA TGCGCCAGCACCTACGAAGAGACCCAGTACTTC.

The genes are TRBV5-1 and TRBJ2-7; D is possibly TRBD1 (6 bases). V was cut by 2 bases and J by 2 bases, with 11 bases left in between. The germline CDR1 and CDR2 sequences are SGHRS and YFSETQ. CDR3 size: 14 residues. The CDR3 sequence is CASSLTGPPYEQYF. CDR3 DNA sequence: TGCGCCAGCAGCTTAACAGGGCCCCCCTACGAGCAGTACTTC.

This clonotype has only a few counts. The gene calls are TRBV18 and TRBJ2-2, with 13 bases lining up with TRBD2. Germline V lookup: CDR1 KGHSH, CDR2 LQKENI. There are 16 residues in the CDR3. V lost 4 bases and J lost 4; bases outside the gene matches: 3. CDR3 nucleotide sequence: TGTGCCAGCTCACTACGGACTAGCGGGAGCACCGGGGAGCTGTTTTTT. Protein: CASSLRTSGSTGELFF. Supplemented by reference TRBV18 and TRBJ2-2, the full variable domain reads NAGVMQNPRHLVRRRGQEARLRCSPMKGHSHVYWYRQLPEEGLKFMVYLQKENIIDESGMPKERFSAEFPKEGPSILRIQQVVRGDSAAYFCASSLRTSGSTGELFFGEGSRLTVL.